This T cell receptor (beta chain) comes out of a study of cytomegalovirus exposure and HLA in healthy donors. Study in general: Out of 398 genotyped donors, roughly 80% belonged to the Caucasian-associated ancestry cluster.

Primers included in the PCR were 60 Vbeta and 13 Jbeta primers. The table came from immunoSEQ multiplex PCR; TCRdb's copy has only in-frame clones and leaves some out. The sample shows approximately 130,000 clones, roughly 79% of them seen only once. Trimming left V 0 bases short and J 4 bases short, with 12 bases between. The CDR3 consists of 15 residues. Germline V CDR1 and CDR2: SGHRS, YFSETQ. In regard to this clone: As yet, its antigen is unknown.

Study observations and caveats: The study put around 180 TCR beta chains on its list as cytomegalovirus-associated. CMV antigen specificity was confirmed in vitro for a few CMV-associated chains.

The material sequenced was PBMCs. This clonotype was obtained from a woman between 50 and 59 years old in good health and CMV-seronegative. J is TRBJ2-3 and V is TRBV5-1; D might be TRBD2 (6 bases). The DNA of the CDR3 is TGCGCCAGCAGCTTGGAGGTCGGGGAGGCAGATACGCAGTATTTT. Its translation: CASSLEVGEADTQYF.